Listed below are T cell receptor beta chains from one sample, sequenced in a study of T cell changes during pregnancy in multiple sclerosis. Here immunoSEQ multiplex PCR was the method, and the copy in TCRdb shows in-frame clones only, minus some. The repertoire consists of approximately 40,000 clones, with 80% to 90% occurring once and the leading ten covering roughly 0.53%. Specimen: CD4+ T cells from peripheral blood mononuclear cells, collected in the first trimester of pregnancy. These receptor sequences come from a female donor with multiple sclerosis, enrolled in a pregnancy study. The CDR3 runs from the conserved cysteine through the conserved F or W. The D gene is left open where the match is weak. Not every row has a clone size; where given, it reads once, few, many or a size class.

j_call d_call clone_size v_call cdr3_nt cdr3_aa
TRBJ1-5 NA NA TRBV30 TGTGCCTGGAGTGTAGAGGTCGGGAACCAGCCCCAGCATTTT CAWSVEVGNQPQHF
TRBJ1-2 NA few TRBV6-1 TGTGCCAGCAGTGAAGATCGTAGAGGCTACACCTTC CASSEDRRGYTF
TRBJ2-3 TRBD2 NA TRBV5-1 TGCGCCAGCAGCTTGGGGCGGGGGGGCCTAACAGATACGCAGTATTTT CASSLGRGGLTDTQYF
TRBJ2-3 NA NA TRBV2 TGTGCCAGCAAGCTTAGCACAGATACGCAGTATTTT CASKLSTDTQYF
TRBJ1-5 NA NA TRBV12-5 TGTGCTAGTGGTTTGGTAGACTTGGGGCAGGGGTATTTTCAGCCCCAGCATTTT CASGLVDLGQGYFQPQHF
TRBJ2-6 NA NA TRBV5-5 TGTGCCAGCAGCTTGACAGGGCTAGGGGCCAACGTCCTGACTTTC CASSLTGLGANVLTF
TRBJ1-5 NA NA TRBV19 TGTGCCAGTAGTATAGATTGGGCGGGTCTGGGTCAGCCCCAGCATTTT CASSIDWAGLGQPQHF
TRBJ1-6 NA NA TRBV2 TGTGCCAGCAGTGGGTGGGTGTCGGGTTCACCCCTCCACTTT CASSGWVSGSPLHF
TRBJ2-7 TRBD2 NA TRBV23-1 TGCGCCAGCAGTCAATATAGCGGGAGTGTCTACACCTCCTACGAGCAGTACTTC CASSQYSGSVYTSYEQYF
TRBJ1-4 NA NA TRBV30 TGTGCCTGGAGTGTACAGAATGAAAAACTGTTTTTT CAWSVQNEKLFF
TRBJ1-2 NA NA TRBV6-6 TGTGCCAGCAGTCTAACAGGGTTGGATGGCTACACCTTC CASSLTGLDGYTF
TRBJ2-3 TRBD1 NA TRBV18 TGTGCCAGCTCACTTACGACAGGGGTCGCAGATACGCAGTATTTT CASSLTTGVADTQYF
TRBJ2-7 NA NA TRBV20-1 TGCAGTGCTAGAGGTGGGCACGAGCAGTACTTC CSARGGHEQYF
TRBJ1-2 NA NA TRBV19 TGTGCCAGTAGTACCGTGGGGGAGGGAACCCGATATGGCTACACCTTC CASSTVGEGTRYGYTF
TRBJ2-2 NA once TRBV18 TGTGCCAGCTCAGCATCCAGGTTGGGTCCCTCAGGTACCGGGGAGCTGTTTTTT CASSASRLGPSGTGELFF
TRBJ2-1 NA NA TRBV10-2 TGCGCCAGCAGTGAAGGGCCCGTCCGTCGGGGTGAGCAGTTCTTC CASSEGPVRRGEQFF
TRBJ1-5 NA NA TRBV19 TGTGCCAGTGGCCCGGGACTAAATCAGCCCCAGCATTTT CASGPGLNQPQHF
TRBJ2-7 TRBD1 NA TRBV6-5 TGTGCCACTCGACAGGGTGGGGCCTACGAGCAGTACTTC CATRQGGAYEQYF
TRBJ2-3 NA once TRBV30 TGTGCCTGGGGAAGATTCTCCAGGGGGGGCACAGATACGCAGTATTTT CAWGRFSRGGTDTQYF
TRBJ2-5 NA NA TRBV30 TGTGCCTGGAGCGCCGGGTCCCAAGAGACCCAGTACTTC CAWSAGSQETQYF
TRBJ1-1 NA NA TRBV7-9 TGTGCCAGCAGCTCCCAGGGCCTGGGTAAGAACACTGAAGCTTTCTTT CASSSQGLGKNTEAFF
TRBJ2-5 TRBD2 NA TRBV25-1 TGTGCCAGCAGTGAATTGTCTAGCGGCCAGGAGACCCAGTACTTC CASSELSSGQETQYF
TRBJ1-5 NA few TRBV6-6 TGTGCCACGAAGAATTTCGGGCAGCCCCAGCATTTT CATKNFGQPQHF
TRBJ1-1 NA NA TRBV30 TGTGCCCGCACGGGACACCTGAACACTGGAGCTTTCTTT CARTGHLNTGAFF
TRBJ1-1 TRBD1 NA TRBV30 TGTGCCTGGAGTGTACAGGGGTTGAACACTGAAGCTTTCTTT CAWSVQGLNTEAFF
TRBJ2-1 TRBD1 NA TRBV5-1 TGCGCCAGCAGCTTGGAGGCGGGACAGGGCTTTCATGAGCAGTTCTTC CASSLEAGQGFHEQFF
TRBJ2-1 TRBD1 NA TRBV6-1 TGTGCCAGCAGTGAAAGGGGACAGGGGACAGGTGAGCAGTTCTTC CASSERGQGTGEQFF
TRBJ1-2 TRBD1 NA TRBV2 TGTGCCAGCGGGGGGGACCAGGGGGCCGGTGGCTACACCTTC CASGGDQGAGGYTF
TRBJ2-3 TRBD2 NA TRBV19 TGTGCCAGTAGTACCGCGCGGGGGGTGGGCACAGATACGCAGTATTTT CASSTARGVGTDTQYF
TRBJ1-1 NA NA TRBV18 TGTGCCAGCTCACCGAGGGCAGGGGAGATCGCTGAAGCTTTCTTT CASSPRAGEIAEAFF
TRBJ2-7 TRBD1 NA TRBV18 TGTGCCAGCTCACCAACTGGACAGGGAGTCTACGAGCAGTACTTC CASSPTGQGVYEQYF
TRBJ2-3 TRBD2 few TRBV9 TGTGCCAGCAGCCTAACGGGACTAGCGGAGACAGATACGCAGTATTTT CASSLTGLAETDTQYF
TRBJ1-5 TRBD1 NA TRBV19 TGTGCCAGTAGTCCTAAGACAGGGGGCTTCGATCAGCCCCAGCATTTT CASSPKTGGFDQPQHF
TRBJ1-1 TRBD1 NA TRBV6-5 TGTGCCAGCAGTTATGCCCAACAGGGGAATACTGAAGCTTTCTTT CASSYAQQGNTEAFF
TRBJ2-3 TRBD2 NA TRBV5-8 TGTGCCAGCAGCTACGTCAAGACTAGCGGGGGATCAGATACGCAGTATTTT CASSYVKTSGGSDTQYF
TRBJ1-5 NA NA TRBV2 TGTGCCAGCAGTTTTAGGGGCCAGAACAATCAGCCCCAGCATTTT CASSFRGQNNQPQHF
TRBJ2-7 TRBD1 NA TRBV13 TGTGCCAGCAGCATTGGACAGGGAACGCGCGAGCAGTACTTC CASSIGQGTREQYF
TRBJ2-1 NA NA TRBV5-4 TGTGCCAGCACCCAGAAGGGGGGGGTAGGCAATGAGCAGTTCTTC CASTQKGGVGNEQFF
TRBJ2-2 TRBD1 NA TRBV7-3 TGTGCCAGCAGCTTAAGACAGGGAGCCACCGGGGAGCTGTTTTTT CASSLRQGATGELFF
TRBJ2-1 TRBD2 few TRBV6-6 TGTGCCAGCCTGGGGGGGATTAGGAACAATGAGCAGTTCTTC CASLGGIRNNEQFF
TRBJ1-2 TRBD1 once TRBV30 TGTGCCTGGAGCGCCGGGACAGGCTATGGCTACACCTTC CAWSAGTGYGYTF
TRBJ2-7 NA NA TRBV19 TGTGCCAGTAGTATAGACGTCGAGAGAGACGAGCAGTACTTC CASSIDVERDEQYF
TRBJ2-7 TRBD2 NA TRBV2 TGTGCCAGCAGCCGGGGGGGCAGGGAGGCCCACGAGCAGTACTTC CASSRGGREAHEQYF
TRBJ2-7 TRBD1 NA TRBV7-9 TGTGCCATCACGGGACAGGACCTCTACGAGCAGTACTTC CAITGQDLYEQYF
TRBJ1-1 NA NA TRBV7-8 TGTGCCAGCAGGGACAGATCCAACACTGAAGCTTTCTTT CASRDRSNTEAFF
TRBJ2-1 TRBD2 NA TRBV4-1 TGCGCCAGCAGCCAAGATCCTAGCGGAGCCTACAATGAGCAGTTCTTC CASSQDPSGAYNEQFF
TRBJ1-4 NA NA TRBV29-1 TGCAGCGTCGGTAGGCGGGGGACTAATGAAAAACTGTTTTTT CSVGRRGTNEKLFF
TRBJ2-1 TRBD1 NA TRBV7-6 TGTGCCAGCAGCTTACAGGCCCCAGGGGGTAATGAGCAGTTCTTC CASSLQAPGGNEQFF
TRBJ1-6 NA NA TRBV6-5 TGTGCCAGCAGTCCCCGGGACACGGCCTCACCCCTCCACTTT CASSPRDTASPLHF
TRBJ1-1 NA NA TRBV19 TGTGCCACCAGAGAGAGAGGTGAAGCTTTCTTT CATRERGEAFF
TRBJ2-1 NA NA TRBV7-9 TGTGCCAGCAGCTTATTAGCGGATCCCTACAATGAGCAGTTCTTC CASSLLADPYNEQFF
TRBJ2-7 NA NA TRBV15 TGTGCCACCAGCAGACCTCCCGAGGGCTCGTCGGACGAGCAGTACTTC CATSRPPEGSSDEQYF
TRBJ1-3 NA NA TRBV12-2 TGTGCAAGTCGCTTAGAGGAAGGGGTTAGGCCTGGAAACACCATATATTTT CASRLEEGVRPGNTIYF